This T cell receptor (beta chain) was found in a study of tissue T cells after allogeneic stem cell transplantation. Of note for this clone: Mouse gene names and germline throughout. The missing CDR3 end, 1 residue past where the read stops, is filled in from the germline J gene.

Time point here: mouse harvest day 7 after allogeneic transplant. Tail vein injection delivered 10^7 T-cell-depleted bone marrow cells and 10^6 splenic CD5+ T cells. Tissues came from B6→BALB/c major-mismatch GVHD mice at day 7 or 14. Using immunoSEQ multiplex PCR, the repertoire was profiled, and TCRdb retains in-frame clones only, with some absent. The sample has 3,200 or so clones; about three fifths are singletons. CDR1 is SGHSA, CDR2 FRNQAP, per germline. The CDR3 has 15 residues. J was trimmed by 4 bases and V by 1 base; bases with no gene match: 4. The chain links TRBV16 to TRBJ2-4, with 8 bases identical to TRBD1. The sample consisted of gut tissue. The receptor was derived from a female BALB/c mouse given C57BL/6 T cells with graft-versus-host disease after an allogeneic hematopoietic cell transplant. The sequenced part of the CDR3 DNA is TGTGCAAGCAGCTTAGTCAGGGGGCAAAAAAACACCTTGTAC. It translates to CASSLVRGQKNTLY. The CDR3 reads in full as CASSLVRGQKNTLYF.